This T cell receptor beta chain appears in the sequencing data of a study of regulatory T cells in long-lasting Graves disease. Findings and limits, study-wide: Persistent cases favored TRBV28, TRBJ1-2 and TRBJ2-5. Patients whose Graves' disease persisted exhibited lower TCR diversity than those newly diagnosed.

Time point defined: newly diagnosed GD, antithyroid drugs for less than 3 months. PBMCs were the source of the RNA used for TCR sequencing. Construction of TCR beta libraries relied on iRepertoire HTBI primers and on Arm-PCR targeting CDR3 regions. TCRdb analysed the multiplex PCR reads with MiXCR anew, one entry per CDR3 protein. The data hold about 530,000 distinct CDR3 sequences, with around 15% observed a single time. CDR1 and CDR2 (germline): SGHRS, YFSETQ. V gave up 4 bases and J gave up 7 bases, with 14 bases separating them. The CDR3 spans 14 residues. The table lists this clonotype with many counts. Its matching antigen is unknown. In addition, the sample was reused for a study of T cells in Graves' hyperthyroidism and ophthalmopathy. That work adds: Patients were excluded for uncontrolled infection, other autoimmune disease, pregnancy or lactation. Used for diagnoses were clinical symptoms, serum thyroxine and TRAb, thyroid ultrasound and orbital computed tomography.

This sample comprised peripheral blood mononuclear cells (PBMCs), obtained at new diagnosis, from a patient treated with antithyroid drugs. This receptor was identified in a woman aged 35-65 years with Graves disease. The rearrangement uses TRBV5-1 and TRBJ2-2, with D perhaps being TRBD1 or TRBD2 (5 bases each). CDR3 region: CASSGGWDNGELFF. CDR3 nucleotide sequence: TGCGCCAGCAGCGGGGGATGGGATAACGGGGAGCTGTTTTTT.